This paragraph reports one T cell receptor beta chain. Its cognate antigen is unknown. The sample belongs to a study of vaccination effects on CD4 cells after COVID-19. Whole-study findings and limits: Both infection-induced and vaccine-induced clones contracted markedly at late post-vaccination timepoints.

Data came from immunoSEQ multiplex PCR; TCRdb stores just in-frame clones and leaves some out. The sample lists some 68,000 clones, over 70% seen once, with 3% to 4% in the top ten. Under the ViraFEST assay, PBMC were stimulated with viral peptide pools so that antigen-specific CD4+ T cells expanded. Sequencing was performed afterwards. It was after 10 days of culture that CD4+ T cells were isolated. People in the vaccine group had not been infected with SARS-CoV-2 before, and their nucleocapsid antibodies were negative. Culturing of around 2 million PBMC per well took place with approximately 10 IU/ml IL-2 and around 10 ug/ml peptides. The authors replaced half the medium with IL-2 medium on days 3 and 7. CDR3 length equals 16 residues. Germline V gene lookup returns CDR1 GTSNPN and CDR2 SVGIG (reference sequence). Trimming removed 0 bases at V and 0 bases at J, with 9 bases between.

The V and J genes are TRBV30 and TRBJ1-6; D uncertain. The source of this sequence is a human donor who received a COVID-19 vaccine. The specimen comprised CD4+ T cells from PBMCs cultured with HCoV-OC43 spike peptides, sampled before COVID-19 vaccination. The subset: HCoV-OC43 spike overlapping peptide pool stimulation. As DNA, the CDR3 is TGTGCCTGGAGTGTACTAGGCAGCTCCTATAATTCACCCCTCCACTTT. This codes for CAWSVLGSSYNSPLHF.